This T cell receptor (beta chain) was profiled in a study of regulatory T cells in long-lasting Graves disease. About the study: For a period under 3 months, newly diagnosed Graves' patients had taken antithyroid drugs.

Construction of TCR beta libraries relied on iRepertoire HTBI primers and on Arm-PCR targeting CDR3 regions. Using its own MiXCR run on the multiplex PCR reads, TCRdb lists one record per CDR3 protein. The repertoire consists of 250,000 or so distinct CDR3 sequences, with 18% occurring once and the leading ten covering 12% to 15%. The study, taken as a whole, reports: Persistent cases of Graves' showed reduced TCR diversity relative to newly diagnosed patients.

Time point specified: newly diagnosed GD, antithyroid drugs for less than 3 months. From RNA extracted from PBMCs, the TCR library was made. This clonotype has ten or more counts. Its specificity is unknown. The CDR3 consists of 16 residues. The germline V gene encodes CDR1 SNHLY and CDR2 FYNNEI. Germline trimming cut 3 bases from V and 6 bases from J; bases unmatched to any gene: 8. These sequences were also reported in another study, on T cells in Graves' hyperthyroidism and ophthalmopathy. From that second work: Hyperthyroidism patients were newly diagnosed, had disease duration under 2 months, and were aged 18 to 65 years.

The chain couples TRBV2 to TRBJ1-6; 7 bases match TRBD1. Sequencing was performed on peripheral blood mononuclear cells (PBMCs), taken at new diagnosis, from a patient treated with antithyroid drugs. The origin of this receptor is a woman in her 30s with Graves disease. This CDR3 is CASSDPTGAGNSPLHF. In DNA, the CDR3 is TGTGCCAGCAGTGACCCCACAGGGGCGGGTAATTCACCCCTCCACTTT.